The source of this TCR beta chain is a study of shared clonotypes between healthy human individuals (TCRdb year 2020). Regarding the complete study: Three men and two women, aged 18 to 49 years, made up the cohort. For each donor, three plates each were used for CD4 naive and CD4 memory, two plates were used for CD8 naive, and one plate was used for CD8 memory. Blood TCR repertoires of four to six healthy adults were deeply sequenced to estimate repertoire size and the extent of clonotype sharing between individuals. Libraries were prepared and TCR repertoires were sequenced by different laboratories using diverse techniques, in order to increase sequencing depth and limit assay-specific biases. Per donor, leukapheresis produced somewhere between about 0.94 and 9.5 billion PBMCs. Overall study results and their limits: Pairwise subsampling led to the expectation that sequencing depth would affect the degree of clonotype sharing among donors. The small number of donors limited the genetic and exposure-history diversity represented. Sampling was limited to blood, and TCR repertoires in tissue likely differ from TCR repertoires in blood. Higher generation probabilities were observed for clonotypes shared by all four sorted-subset donors than for non-shared clonotypes. Naive subsets generally had larger estimated clonotype richness than memory subsets did. When a few donors were compared, the shared fraction of clonotypes was about 5% for naive CD4, 3.5% to 4% for naive CD8, 2% to 2.5% for memory CD4, and 0.35% to 0.4% for memory CD8. Incomplete sequencing was indicated by rarefaction of sorted-subset datasets, despite the large sequencing depth.

Using the deep immunoSEQ assay, multiplex PCR amplified TCR CDR3 regions from genomic DNA. Genomic DNA extracted from each cell subset was distributed evenly over all wells of several immunoSEQ 96-well plates, and each plate served as one replicate. For sorted subsets, each replicate PCR was loaded with 200 ng genomic DNA, equivalent to about 33,000 T cell genomes. The purified libraries were quantified using a Qubit 3.0 fluorometer, sized with a Bioanalyzer 2100, and then quantified again using the KAPA Library Quantification kit. Each immunoSEQ 96-well plate was sequenced on its own single-read 150-cycle Illumina NextSeq 550 flow cell. As for the authors' bioinformatics: Because the immunoSEQ output included only junctional sequences and no quality scores, the filtering could not be the same as the filtering used for full-length reads. Sequences were annotated with PyIR, a Python wrapper for IgBLAST v1.9, and V/J genes and CDR3 were assigned using IMGT germline references. Reads with weak V/J assignments (E-value above 1e-6), missing CDR3, stop codons, out-of-frame junctions, or ambiguous translated residues were removed. V3J clonotypes were defined as sequences sharing an identical inferred V gene, J gene, and CDR3 amino acid sequence. The percentage overlap between two repertoires was calculated by dividing the number of shared unique clonotypes by the size of the smaller repertoire. Richness of each repertoire was evaluated using RTK rarefaction, the Chao1 estimator, and Recon v2.1 estimates of unobserved clonotypes. OLGA was used to compute generation probabilities for all TCRbeta clonotypes that the gDNA method yielded from a handful of donors. In TCRdb, the immuneACCESS table is reduced to in-frame sequences with V and J assigned. These tables do not hold every clone; where another copy was compared, an unresolved V gene accounts for under half, and the others remain unexplained. The V and J calls and clone size were taken over from that table, and D and trimming were inferred from the DNA. A total of over a million clones appear in this sample, around 78% of them only once. Clones ranked in the top ten supply roughly 0.61% of the sample.

Taken from cysteine to phenylalanine, the CDR3 has 11 residues. Only the CDR3 DNA is retained, 33 bases long and in frame from the first base. Per the germline V gene, SQVTM is the CDR1 and ANQGSEA is the CDR2. Between the V and J ends, shortened by 5 bases and 6 bases respectively, the junction contains 9 bases. This clone was detected only a few times. Its binding antigen is unknown. No much larger clone is present one base from it, and per-base qualities are unavailable. Donors were healthy HIV-negative adults with no recently reported acute infections or vaccinations. Only Caucasian adults living in Nashville, Tennessee, USA were represented among the donors. CD4+ T cells were enriched through magnetic negative selection, after which naive cells were positively selected on CD45RA and the remaining negative fraction served as the memory subset. After blood collection by leukapheresis, PBMCs were isolated using Ficoll-Histopaque density gradient centrifugation and then cryopreserved in the vapor phase of liquid nitrogen. Analytical flow cytometry was used to check the purity and quantity of each magnetically sorted T cell population. Genomic DNA was isolated from every sorted fraction and measured by UV absorbance on a Nanodrop 2000c.

Material for sequencing was memory CD4+ T cells from PBMCs. This specimen's cell subset or site label, interpreted: CD45RA-negative fraction. The chain joins TRBV29-1 to TRBJ2-3; TRBD1 is perhaps the D gene, given 5 matching bases. This clonotype originated in a man aged 18 to 30 in good health. Some clones in this sample may be carry-over from other donors' samples. The CDR3 region: CSVSTVDTQYF. The nucleotides read TGCAGCGTTTCGACAGTGGATACGCAGTATTTT.